This T cell receptor beta chain was found in a study of regulatory T cells in long-lasting Graves disease. A note on this clonotype: Its antigen is still unknown.

The authors built TCR beta libraries using iRepertoire HTBI primers and Arm-PCR of CDR3 regions. Using its own MiXCR run on the multiplex PCR reads, TCRdb lists one record per CDR3 protein. The table shows approximately 470,000 distinct CDR3 sequences, with around 15% occurring only once. V was clipped by 3 bases and J by 3 bases; unmatched bases: 4. Germline-derived CDR1 and CDR2 are LNHDA and SQIVND (reference sequence). This CDR3 has 15 amino acids. Stated time point: newly diagnosed GD, antithyroid drugs for less than 3 months. TCR sequences were obtained from RNA taken from PBMCs. General observations from the study: TRBV28, TRBJ1-2 and TRBJ2-5 were favored in persistent disease. The persistent group shared 2,741 public clonotypes, more than the approximately 970 shared by new patients.

The same sample was also studied in work on T cells in Graves' hyperthyroidism and ophthalmopathy. That source reports: Blood also contained most expanded thyroid clonotypes above 0.001.

The chain couples TRBV19 to TRBJ1-5, with TRBD1 matching over 8 bases. This clonotype was obtained from a man aged 40-55 years with Graves disease. Here the sequenced sample was peripheral blood mononuclear cells (PBMCs), taken at new diagnosis, from a patient treated with antithyroid drugs. The DNA for the CDR3 is TGTGCCAGTAGTATGGGACAGGCACTCAATCAGCCCCAGCATTTT. Protein product: CASSMGQALNQPQHF. Together with reference TRBV19 and TRBJ1-5, the CDR3 gives the full variable domain: DGGITQSPKYLFRKEGQNVTLSCEQNLNHDAMYWYRQDPGQGLRLIYYSQIVNDFQKGDIAEGYSVSREKKESFPLTVTSAQKNPTAFYLCASSMGQALNQPQHFGDGTRLSIL.